One T cell receptor beta chain is described in this entry. This sample stems from a study of CXCR3-negative and CXCR3-positive naive CD8 T cells. cDNA libraries for TRB were generated by 5' RACE incorporating UMI labels. From the 5' RACE reads, TCRdb lists one entry per CDR3 protein and no DNA. This table holds some 6,700 distinct CDR3 sequences. Per the germline V gene, CDR1 is SGDLS and CDR2 is YYNGEE. The length of the CDR3 is 14 residues. The sample comprised naive CXCR3- CD8+ T cells from blood. Subset of the sample: CD45RO-CCR7+CD27+CD95- naive CD8+ T cells lacking CXCR3 (TNR3-). The chain uses TRBV9 and TRBJ1-5. This receptor was taken from a human donor in good health. Some clones in this sample may be carry-over from other donors' samples. CDR3 sequence: CASSGGTSNQPQHF. Together with reference TRBV9 and TRBJ1-5, the CDR3 gives the full variable domain: DSGVTQTPKHLITATGQRVTLRCSPRSGDLSVYWYQQSLDQGLQFLIQYYNGEERAKGNILERFSAQQFPDLHSELNLSSLELGDSALYFCASSGGTSNQPQHFGDGTRLSIL.